Listed here are 17 T cell receptor beta chains from one sample, sequenced in a study of cytomegalovirus exposure and HLA in healthy donors. The primer mix had 60 Vbeta and 13 Jbeta primers. The method was immunoSEQ multiplex PCR; TCRdb's version includes in-frame clones alone and lacks a portion of them. The sample has roughly 140,000 clones; 70% are singletons. Sample: PBMCs. The receptors stem from a young woman in good health and CMV-seronegative.

V is TRBV6-5 and J is TRBJ1-1; D remains ambiguous. This CDR3 is built from 15 residues. Trimming left V 6 bases short and J 1 base short, with 15 bases between. The germline CDR1 and CDR2 sequences are MNHEY and SVGAGI. CDR3 in amino acids: CASSHRVVGNTEAFF. DNA of the CDR3: TGTGCCAGCAGCCACCGGGTGGTAGGGAACACTGAAGCTTTCTTT.

The chain combines TRBV9 with TRBJ2-1, with 10 bases matching TRBD2. V shed 0 bases and J 2 bases; nucleotides not matched to a gene: 8. The CDR3 runs to 18 residues. Germline V gene data show CDR1 as SGDLS and CDR2 as YYNGEE. CDR3 in amino acids: CASSVGASGGNTYNEQFF. Here the CDR3 DNA reads TGTGCCAGCAGCGTAGGGGCTAGCGGGGGAAATACCTACAATGAGCAGTTCTTC.

The chain employs TRBV7-8 and TRBJ2-3; 13 bases are a match to TRBD2. CDR3 length: 16 residues. Germline V gene sequence: CDR1 SGHVS, CDR2 FQNEAQ. With V trimmed by 5 bases and J by 2 bases, 4 bases remained unmatched. CDR3 DNA sequence: TGTGCCAGCAGCCCCGGGACTAGCGGGATCACAGATACGCAGTATTTT. It translates to CASSPGTSGITDTQYF.

The chain is built from TRBV5-6 and TRBJ2-2; D is possibly TRBD1 (5 bases). The CDR3 is 13 residues long. Trimming shortened V by 6 bases and J by 7 bases, and 13 bases separated the two germline ends. CDR1 SGHDT and CDR2 YYEEEE come from the germline V gene. In DNA form, the CDR3 reads TGTGCCAGCACTCTGGGGCAAGTCGGGGAGCTGTTTTTT. Translated, it gives CASTLGQVGELFF.

The V gene is TRBV6-4, the J gene TRBJ1-6; D possibly corresponds to TRBD1 (6 bases). V gave up 6 bases and J gave up 0 bases, with 21 bases separating them. The germline V gene has CDR1 MRHNA and CDR2 SNTAGT. This CDR3 spans 19 amino acids. Here the CDR3 reads CASREGRQDQGSYNSPLHF. The CDR3 DNA is TGTGCCAGCAGGGAAGGTCGACAGGACCAAGGCTCCTATAATTCACCCCTCCACTTT.

The chain uses TRBV5-8 and TRBJ2-5; D gene uncertain. This CDR3 region has 14 residues. Deletions cut 0 bases from V and 4 bases from J, with 10 bases between. CDR1 and CDR2 (germline): SGHTS, YDEGEE. The CDR3 is CASSLDLVIETQYF. DNA of the CDR3: TGTGCCAGCAGCTTGGATCTAGTAATAGAGACCCAGTACTTC. Complete variable domain (other parts from reference TRBV5-8 and TRBJ2-5): EAGVTQSPTHLIKTRGQQATLRCSPISGHTSVYWYQQALGLGLQFLLWYDEGEERNRGNFPPRFSGRQFPNYSSELNVNALELEDSALYLCASSLDLVIETQYFGPGTRLLVL.

The chain uses TRBV19 and TRBJ2-5; 8 nucleotides match TRBD1. The CDR3 runs 14 residues. Germline V gives CDR1 LNHDA, CDR2 SQIVND (reference sequence). The ends lost 6 bases at V and 5 bases at J; junction bases unmatched: 8. This CDR3 is CASRATGARETQYF. The CDR3 nucleotides read TGTGCCAGTAGGGCGACAGGGGCAAGGGAGACCCAGTACTTC.

The chain couples TRBV11-2 to TRBJ2-3; 10 bases match TRBD2. The CDR3 loop spans 16 amino acids. From germline, CDR1 is SGHAT and CDR2 FQNNGV. Trimming took 4 bases from V and 1 from J; bases not matched to a gene: 5. As DNA, the CDR3 is TGTGCCAGCAGCTACGTCGGACTAGCGGGCACAGATACGCAGTATTTT. It yields the protein CASSYVGLAGTDTQYF.

This clone has only a few counts. The chain employs TRBV19 and TRBJ2-3; TRBD1 matches at 7 bases. V gave up 5 bases and J gave up 6 bases; unmatched junction bases: 20. The CDR3 is 18 amino acids. CDR1 is LNHDA, CDR2 SQIVND, per germline (reference sequence). Here the CDR3 reads CASSPVPRTGRGMDTQYF. In nucleotides, the CDR3 is TGTGCCAGTAGTCCGGTACCCAGGACAGGTCGTGGCATGGATACGCAGTATTTT.

This clone turned up a few times. The chain employs TRBV30 and TRBJ2-3, with 7 bases lining up with TRBD2. Trimming cost V 1 base and J 7 bases; bases outside gene matches: 8. The CDR3 covers 14 residues. CDR1 GTSNPN and CDR2 SVGIG come from the germline V gene (reference sequence). The CDR3 nucleotides read TGTGCCTGGAGTGGTCTAGCGGACGGAAATACGCAGTATTTT. This sequence encodes CAWSGLADGNTQYF.

The J gene is TRBJ1-5, the V gene TRBV7-9, with D possibly matching TRBD1 (6 bases). This CDR3 has 18 amino acids. Trimming took off 5 bases at V and 3 bases at J, with 23 bases between the two ends. The germline CDR1 and CDR2 sequences are SEHNR and FQNEAQ (reference sequence). The DNA of the CDR3 is TGTGCCAGCAGCCCGGGATCGGGGGGCCTATGGAACAATCAGCCCCAGCATTTT. Protein product: CASSPGSGGLWNNQPQHF.

The V and J genes are TRBV10-3 and TRBJ2-3, with 7 bases identical to TRBD2. The CDR3 has 15 residues. V gave up 2 bases and J gave up 7 bases; unmatched junction bases: 9. Germline V gene lookup returns CDR1 ENHRY and CDR2 SYGVKD. CDR3 DNA: TGTGCCATCAGTGAGAGCAGGACGGGGGGAAATACGCAGTATTTT. This gives the protein CAISESRTGGNTQYF.

The table lists this clone with a few counts. The gene calls are TRBV18 and TRBJ2-3, with 9 bases aligning to TRBD2. V lost 0 bases to trimming and J lost 3 bases; unmatched junction nucleotides: 7. CDR1 is KGHSH and CDR2 is LQKENI in the germline V gene. The CDR3 has 17 residues. DNA for the CDR3: TGTGCCAGCTCACCACCGTCAGCGGGGGGCCGGACAGATACGCAGTATTTT. The encoded protein is CASSPPSAGGRTDTQYF.

The gene calls are TRBV5-1 and TRBJ2-3, with 8 nucleotides matching TRBD1. V lost 5 bases and J lost 5; bases outside the gene matches: 7. This CDR3 has 14 residues. Germline-derived CDR1 and CDR2 are SGHRS and YFSETQ. The CDR3 DNA follows: TGCGCCAGCAGTGTGACAGGGGTATTAGATACGCAGTATTTT. This codes for CASSVTGVLDTQYF.

This clone occurred once. CDR3 loop: CASSYSSRGGQPQHF. DNA of the CDR3: TGTGCCAGCAGTTACTCCTCGCGGGGTGGTCAGCCCCAGCATTTT. The gene calls are TRBV6-6 and TRBJ1-5, with D unclear. CDR1 and CDR2 (germline): MNHNY, SVGAGI (reference sequence). The CDR3 totals 15 residues. The germline V and J ends were trimmed by 0 bases and 6 bases, with 12 bases remaining between them.

The chain recombines TRBV7-2 with TRBJ1-2; the D gene is possibly TRBD1 (6 bases). CDR1 and CDR2 from the germline V gene are SGHTA and FQGNSA. CDR3 length: 16 residues. The germline V and J ends were trimmed by 5 bases and 5 bases, with 21 bases remaining between them. DNA of the CDR3: TGTGCCAGCAGCCTCCGGACAGCCGGAAACGTGTATGGCTACACCTTC. Translation gives CASSLRTAGNVYGYTF.

The V gene is TRBV27, the J gene TRBJ1-2, with D uncertain. The germline V gene encodes CDR1 MNHEY and CDR2 SMNVEV (reference sequence). The CDR3 extends over 13 amino acids. The V and J ends lost 6 bases and 2 bases respectively, with 10 bases between them. The CDR3 is CASSRSGNYGYTF. CDR3 DNA: TGTGCCAGCAGCAGAAGCGGAAACTATGGCTACACCTTC.